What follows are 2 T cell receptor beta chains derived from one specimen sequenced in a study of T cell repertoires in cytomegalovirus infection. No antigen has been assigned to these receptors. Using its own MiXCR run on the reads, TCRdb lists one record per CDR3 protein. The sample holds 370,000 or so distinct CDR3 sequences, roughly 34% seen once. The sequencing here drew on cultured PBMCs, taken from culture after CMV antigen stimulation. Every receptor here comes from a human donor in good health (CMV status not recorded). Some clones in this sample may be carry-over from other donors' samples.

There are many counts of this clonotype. The DNA for the CDR3 is TGTGCCAGCAGCCAAAACTCGGAGTCTCGGGAGACCCAGTACTTC. This gives the protein CASSQNSESRETQYF. The J gene is TRBJ2-5, the V gene TRBV7-6; no firm D call. Germline CDR1 SGHVS, CDR2 FNYEAQ. This CDR3 comprises 15 residues. V shed 5 bases and J shed 5 bases, with 18 bases lying between them.

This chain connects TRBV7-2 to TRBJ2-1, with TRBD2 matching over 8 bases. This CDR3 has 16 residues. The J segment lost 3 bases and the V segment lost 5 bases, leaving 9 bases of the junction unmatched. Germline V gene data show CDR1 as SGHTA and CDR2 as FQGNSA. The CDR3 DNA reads TGTGCCAGCAGCCCACCGGCGGGAGGATTCTACAATGAGCAGTTCTTC. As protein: CASSPPAGGFYNEQFF. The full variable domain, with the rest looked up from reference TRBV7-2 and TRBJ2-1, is GAGVSQSPSNKVTEKGKDVELRCDPISGHTALYWYRQSLGQGLEFLIYFQGNSAPDKSGLPSDRFSAERTGGSVSTLTIQRTQQEDSAVYLCASSPPAGGFYNEQFFGPGTRLTVL.